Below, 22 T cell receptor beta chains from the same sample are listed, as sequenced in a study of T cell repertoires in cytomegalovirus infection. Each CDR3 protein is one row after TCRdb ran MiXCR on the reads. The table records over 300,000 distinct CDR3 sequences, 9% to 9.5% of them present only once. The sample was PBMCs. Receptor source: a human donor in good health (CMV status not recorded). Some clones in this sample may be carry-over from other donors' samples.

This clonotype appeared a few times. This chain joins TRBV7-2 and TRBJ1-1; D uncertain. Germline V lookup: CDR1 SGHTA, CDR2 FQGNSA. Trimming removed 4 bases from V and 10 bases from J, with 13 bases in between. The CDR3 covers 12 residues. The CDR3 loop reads CASSSRRMGAFF. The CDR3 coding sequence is TGTGCCAGCAGCTCCAGGCGCATGGGAGCTTTCTTT.

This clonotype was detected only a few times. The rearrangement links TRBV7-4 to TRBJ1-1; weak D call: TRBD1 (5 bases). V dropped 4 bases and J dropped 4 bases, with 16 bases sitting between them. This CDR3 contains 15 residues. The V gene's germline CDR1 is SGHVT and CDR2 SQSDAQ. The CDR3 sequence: CASSSRQTLPTEAFF. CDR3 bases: TGTGCCAGCAGCTCAAGACAGACCCTCCCCACTGAAGCTTTCTTT.

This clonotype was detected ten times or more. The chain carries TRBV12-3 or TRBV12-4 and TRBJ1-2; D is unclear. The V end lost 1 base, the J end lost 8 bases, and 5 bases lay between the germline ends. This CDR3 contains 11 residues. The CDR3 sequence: CASSLGRGYTF. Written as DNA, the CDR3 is TGTGCCAGCAGTTTAGGAAGGGGCTACACCTTC.

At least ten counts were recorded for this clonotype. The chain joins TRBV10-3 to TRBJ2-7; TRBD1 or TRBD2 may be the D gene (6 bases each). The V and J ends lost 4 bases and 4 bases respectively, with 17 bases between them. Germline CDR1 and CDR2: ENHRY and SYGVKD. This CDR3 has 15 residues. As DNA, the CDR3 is TGTGCCATCAGTGGTAGGGACAAACTAGCTTACGAGCAGTACTTC. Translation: CAISGRDKLAYEQYF.

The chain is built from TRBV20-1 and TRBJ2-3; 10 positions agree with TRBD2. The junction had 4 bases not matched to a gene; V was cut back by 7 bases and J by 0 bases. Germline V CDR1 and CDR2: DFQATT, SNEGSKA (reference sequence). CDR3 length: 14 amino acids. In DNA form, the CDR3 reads TGCAGTGTTCTAGCGGGGGCGAGCACAGATACGCAGTATTTT. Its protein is CSVLAGASTDTQYF.

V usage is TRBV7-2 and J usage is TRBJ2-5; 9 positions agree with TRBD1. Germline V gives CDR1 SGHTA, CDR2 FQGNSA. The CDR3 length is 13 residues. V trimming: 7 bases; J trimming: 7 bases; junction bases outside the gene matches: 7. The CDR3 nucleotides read TGTGCCAGCACATACAGGGGGCGAGGGACCCAGTACTTC. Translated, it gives CASTYRGRGTQYF.

Here the CDR3 reads CASSDSPHQETQYF. CDR3 coding DNA: TGTGCCAGCAGTGATAGTCCGCACCAAGAGACCCAGTACTTC. The V call is TRBV2, the J call TRBJ2-5; D call uncertain. Trimming took 3 bases from V and 0 from J, leaving 8 bases between them. This CDR3 contains 14 residues. The germline gives CDR1 SNHLY, CDR2 FYNNEI. Filled out from reference TRBV2 and TRBJ2-5, the complete variable domain reads EPEVTQTPSHQVTQMGQEVILRCVPISNHLYFYWYRQILGQKVEFLVSFYNNEISEKSEIFDDQFSVERPDGSNFTLKIRSTKLEDSAMYFCASSDSPHQETQYFGPGTRLLVL.

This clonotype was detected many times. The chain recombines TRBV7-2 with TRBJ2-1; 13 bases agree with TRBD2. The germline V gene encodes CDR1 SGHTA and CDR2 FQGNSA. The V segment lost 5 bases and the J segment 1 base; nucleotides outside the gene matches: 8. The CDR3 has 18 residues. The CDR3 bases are TGTGCCAGCAGCCCCTATTGGACTAGCGGGAGTTCCTACAATGAGCAGTTCTTC. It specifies CASSPYWTSGSSYNEQFF. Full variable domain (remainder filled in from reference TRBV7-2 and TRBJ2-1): GAGVSQSPSNKVTEKGKDVELRCDPISGHTALYWYRQSLGQGLEFLIYFQGNSAPDKSGLPSDRFSAERTGGSVSTLTIQRTQQEDSAVYLCASSPYWTSGSSYNEQFFGPGTRLTVL.

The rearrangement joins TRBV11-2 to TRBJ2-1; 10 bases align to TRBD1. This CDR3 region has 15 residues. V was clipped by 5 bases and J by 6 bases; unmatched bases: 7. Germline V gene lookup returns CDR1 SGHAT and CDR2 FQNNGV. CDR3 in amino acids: CASSRTGTGVNEQFF. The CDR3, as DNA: TGTGCCAGCAGCCGTACCGGGACAGGGGTCAATGAGCAGTTCTTC.

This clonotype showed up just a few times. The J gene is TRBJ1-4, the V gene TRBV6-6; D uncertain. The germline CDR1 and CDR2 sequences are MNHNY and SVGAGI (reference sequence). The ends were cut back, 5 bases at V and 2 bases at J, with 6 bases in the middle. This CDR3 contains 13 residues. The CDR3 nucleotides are TGTGCCAGCAGTATAGAGACTAATGAAAAACTGTTTTTT. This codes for CASSIETNEKLFF.

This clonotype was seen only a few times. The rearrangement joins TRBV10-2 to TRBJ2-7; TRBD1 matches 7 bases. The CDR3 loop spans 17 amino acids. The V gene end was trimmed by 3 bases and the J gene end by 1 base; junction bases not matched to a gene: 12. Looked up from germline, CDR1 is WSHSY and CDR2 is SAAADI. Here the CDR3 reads CASSDYARGRISYEQYF. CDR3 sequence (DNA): TGCGCCAGCAGTGATTACGCCAGGGGGAGAATATCCTACGAGCAGTACTTC.

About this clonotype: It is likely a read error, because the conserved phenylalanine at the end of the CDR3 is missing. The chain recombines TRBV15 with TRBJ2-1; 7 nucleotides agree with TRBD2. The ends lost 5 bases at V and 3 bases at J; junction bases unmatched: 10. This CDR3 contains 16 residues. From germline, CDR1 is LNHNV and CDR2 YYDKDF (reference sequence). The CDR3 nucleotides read TGTGCCACCAGCCCCCTAAGGGGCGGGGGCTACAATGAGCAGTTCTAC. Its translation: CATSPLRGGGYNEQFY.

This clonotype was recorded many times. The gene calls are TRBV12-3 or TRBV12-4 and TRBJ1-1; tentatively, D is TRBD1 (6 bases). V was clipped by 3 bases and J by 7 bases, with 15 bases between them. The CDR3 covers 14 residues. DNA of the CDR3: TGTGCCAGCAGTTTGGACAGAACTGGAATTGAAGCTTTCTTT. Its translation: CASSLDRTGIEAFF.

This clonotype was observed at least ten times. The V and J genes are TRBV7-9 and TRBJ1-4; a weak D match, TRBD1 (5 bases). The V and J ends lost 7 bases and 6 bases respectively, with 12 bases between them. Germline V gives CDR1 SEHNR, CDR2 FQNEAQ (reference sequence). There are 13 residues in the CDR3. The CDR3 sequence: CASNSAGYEKLFF. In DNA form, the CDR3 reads TGTGCCAGCAACTCCGCAGGGTATGAAAAACTGTTTTTT.

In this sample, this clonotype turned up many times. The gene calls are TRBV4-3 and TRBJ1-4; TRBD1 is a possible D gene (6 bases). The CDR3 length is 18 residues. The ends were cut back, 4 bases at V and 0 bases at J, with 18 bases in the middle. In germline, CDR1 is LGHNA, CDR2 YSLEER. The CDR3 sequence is CASSRAGHPTATNEKLFF. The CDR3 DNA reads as TGCGCCAGCAGCCGAGCGGGACACCCTACTGCAACTAATGAAAAACTGTTTTTT.

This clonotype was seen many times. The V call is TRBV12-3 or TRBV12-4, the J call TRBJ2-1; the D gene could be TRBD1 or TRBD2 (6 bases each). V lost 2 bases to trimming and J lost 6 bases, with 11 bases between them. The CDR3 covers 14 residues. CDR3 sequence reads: CASSLRGAGNEQFF. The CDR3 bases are TGTGCCAGCAGTTTAAGGGGGGCGGGCAATGAGCAGTTCTTC.

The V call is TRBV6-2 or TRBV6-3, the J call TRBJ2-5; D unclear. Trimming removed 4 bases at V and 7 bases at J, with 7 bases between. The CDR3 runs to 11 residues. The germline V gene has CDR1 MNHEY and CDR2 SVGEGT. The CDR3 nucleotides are TGTGCCAGCAGTTCGCAGTGGACCCAGTACTTC. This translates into CASSSQWTQYF.

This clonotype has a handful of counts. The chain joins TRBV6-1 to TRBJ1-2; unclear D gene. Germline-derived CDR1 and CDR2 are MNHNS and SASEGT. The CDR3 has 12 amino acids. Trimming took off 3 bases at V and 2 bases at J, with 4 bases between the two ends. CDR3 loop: CASSDRNYGYTF. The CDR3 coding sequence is TGTGCCAGCAGTGATCGCAACTATGGCTACACCTTC.

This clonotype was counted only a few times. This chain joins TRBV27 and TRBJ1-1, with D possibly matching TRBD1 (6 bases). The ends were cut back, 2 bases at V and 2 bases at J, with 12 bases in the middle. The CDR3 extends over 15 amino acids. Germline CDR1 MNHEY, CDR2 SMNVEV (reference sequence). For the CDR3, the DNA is TGTGCCAGCAGTTTAAGGGGGGACGTCAACACTGAAGCTTTCTTT. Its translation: CASSLRGDVNTEAFF.

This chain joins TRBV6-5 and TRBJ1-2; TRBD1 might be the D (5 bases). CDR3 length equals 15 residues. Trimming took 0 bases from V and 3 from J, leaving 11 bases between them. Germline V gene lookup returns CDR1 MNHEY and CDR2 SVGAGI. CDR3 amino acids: CASSYSSGDHYGYTF. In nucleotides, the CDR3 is TGTGCCAGCAGTTACTCGAGTGGGGACCACTATGGCTACACCTTC.

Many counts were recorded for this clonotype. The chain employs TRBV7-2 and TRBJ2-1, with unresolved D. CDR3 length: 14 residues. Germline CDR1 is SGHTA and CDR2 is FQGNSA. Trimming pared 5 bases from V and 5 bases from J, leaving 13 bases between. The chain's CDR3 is CASSIRTEHNEQFF. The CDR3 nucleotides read TGTGCCAGCAGCATCCGGACGGAACACAATGAGCAGTTCTTC.

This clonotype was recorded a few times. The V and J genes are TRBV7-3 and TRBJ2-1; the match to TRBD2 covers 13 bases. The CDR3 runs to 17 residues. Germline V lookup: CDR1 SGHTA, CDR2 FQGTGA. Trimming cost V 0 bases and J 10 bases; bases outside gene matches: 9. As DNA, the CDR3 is TGTGCCAGCAGCTTAACCCCACGGACTAGCGGGAGTGGAGAGCAGTTCTTC. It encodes CASSLTPRTSGSGEQFF.